Listed below are T cell receptor beta chains from one sample, sequenced in a study of OX40 agonist ivuxolimab in advanced cancers. Profiling relied on immunoSEQ multiplex PCR, and the TCRdb table lists in-frame clones only, not all of them. The sample shows tens of thousands of clones, about 80% of them seen only once. The material sequenced was CD4+ or CD8+ T cells sorted from blood, taken in a trial of the OX40 agonist ivuxolimab. The receptors were sampled from an adult with an advanced solid tumor such as melanoma, head and neck, liver or kidney cancer. CDR3s include the opening cysteine and the closing phenylalanine or tryptophan.

TRBV18	TRBJ1-1	CASSSTGQRNTEAFF
TRBV30	TRBJ1-6	CAWSVSRDNSPLHF
TRBV20-1	TRBJ2-1	CSAPRDSFPFF
TRBV5-1	TRBJ2-2	CASSRRVGDTGELFF
TRBV2	TRBJ1-2	CASSSRGRVWASNYGYTF
TRBV11-2	TRBJ2-2	CASSRGQGATTGELFF
TRBV19	TRBJ1-2	CASSIGVPYGYTF
TRBV4-1	TRBJ1-2	CASSPSASYGYTF
TRBV29-1	TRBJ1-1	CSAGKGGNTEAFF
TRBV5-1	TRBJ2-4	CASSWGPGQGAENIQYF
TRBV11-2	TRBJ2-5	CASSSLRALETQYF
TRBV4-3	TRBJ1-1	CASSQDGAGGALRAFF
TRBV5-8	TRBJ1-2	CASSLEAVYGYTF
TRBV29-1	TRBJ2-1	CSVFPSSYNEQFF
TRBV5-1	TRBJ1-6	CASSPLEAGGNSPLHF
TRBV9	TRBJ2-3	CASSARGRSRASYSTDTQYF
TRBV6-6	TRBJ1-2	CASGYGRGYTF
TRBV30	TRBJ2-1	CAFLREQFNNEQFF
TRBV5-1	TRBJ2-5	CASSISGTSGGRETQYF
TRBV6-4	TRBJ1-3	CASLRAFNLSGNTIYF
TRBV2	TRBJ1-1	CASSAEQGGTEAFF
TRBV4-2	TRBJ1-5	CASSRQSGEPQHF
TRBV9	TRBJ1-4	CASSVDANEKLFF
TRBV7-8	TRBJ2-7	CASSHQQVYEQYF
TRBV10-1	TRBJ2-3	CASSESTGTDTQYF
TRBV6-5	TRBJ2-2	CASRPSGGANGELFF
TRBV5-1	TRBJ2-2	CASSLRTGFKGTGELFF
TRBV5-4	TRBJ2-5	CASSRGGTGETQYF
TRBV28	TRBJ2-3	CASSFEGTQYF
TRBV7-2	TRBJ2-7	CASSLRSWSSGRRDPQYF
TRBV2	TRBJ1-1	CASSVQGHTEAFF
TRBV19	TRBJ2-7	CASSPGTSRYEQYF
TRBV6-1	TRBJ2-7	CASRGGLRHEQYF
TRBV5-1	TRBJ2-3	CASGSGLASDTQYF
TRBV7-3	TRBJ2-3	CATGRGAEDTQYF
TRBV7-2	TRBJ2-2	CASSLYRGGSNTGELFF
TRBV5-1	TRBJ2-7	CASSLGDRAYEQYF
TRBV4-1	TRBJ1-2	CASSRMDPPGYTF
TRBV4-3	TRBJ2-6	CASSQDPGANVLTF
TRBV5-6	TRBJ2-3	CASSLVPKSGTDTQYF